This T cell receptor (beta chain) was documented in a study of blood T cell repertoires in COVID-19. Those enrolled in Seattle joined during active infection and were followed longitudinally afterward. CDR3 length: 18 amino acids. Deletions cut 2 bases from V and 0 bases from J, with 18 bases between. The germline V gene has CDR1 SGHTA and CDR2 FQGNSA. Assay: immunoSEQ multiplex PCR; the TCRdb copy retains only in-frame clones and omits some. This sample carries roughly 320,000 clones, over 80% of them seen once, and the ten largest clones take approximately 6.5%. Sequenced sample: peripheral blood. The clonotype comes from a woman in her forties or fifties with COVID-19, enrolled during active disease. The chain links TRBV7-2 to TRBJ2-3; TRBD1 is a possible D gene (5 bases). The chain's CDR3 is CASSLWAVGTGSTDTQYF. CDR3 nucleotides: TGTGCCAGCAGCTTATGGGCGGTTGGAACAGGCAGCACAGATACGCAGTATTTT.